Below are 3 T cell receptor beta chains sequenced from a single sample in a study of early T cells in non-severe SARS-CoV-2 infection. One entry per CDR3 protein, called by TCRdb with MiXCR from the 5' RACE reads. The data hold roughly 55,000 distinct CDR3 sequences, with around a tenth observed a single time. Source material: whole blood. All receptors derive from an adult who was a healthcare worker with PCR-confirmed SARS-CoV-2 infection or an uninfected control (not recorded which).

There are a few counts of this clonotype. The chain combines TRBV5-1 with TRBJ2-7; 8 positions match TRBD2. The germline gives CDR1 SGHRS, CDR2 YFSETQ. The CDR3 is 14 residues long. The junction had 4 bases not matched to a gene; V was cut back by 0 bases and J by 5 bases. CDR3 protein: CASSLAGRVNEQYF. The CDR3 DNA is TGCGCCAGCAGCTTGGCCGGGAGGGTAAACGAGCAGTACTTC. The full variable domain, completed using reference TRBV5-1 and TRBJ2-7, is KAGVTQTPRYLIKTRGQQVTLSCSPISGHRSVSWYQQTPGQGLQFLFEYFSETQRNKGNFPGRFSGRQFSNSRSEMNVSTLELGDSALYLCASSLAGRVNEQYFGPGTRLTVT.

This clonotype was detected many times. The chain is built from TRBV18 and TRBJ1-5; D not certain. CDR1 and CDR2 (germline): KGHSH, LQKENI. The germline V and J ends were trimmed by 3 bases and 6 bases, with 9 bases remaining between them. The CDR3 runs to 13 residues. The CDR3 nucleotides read TGTGCCAGCTCACCGTCTTCTCCTCAGCCCCAGCATTTT. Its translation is CASSPSSPQPQHF.

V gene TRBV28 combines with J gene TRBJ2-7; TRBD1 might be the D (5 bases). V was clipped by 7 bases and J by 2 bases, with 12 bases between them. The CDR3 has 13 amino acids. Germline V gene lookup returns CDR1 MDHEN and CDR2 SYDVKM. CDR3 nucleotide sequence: TGTGCCAGCACTGACAGCCTAACCTACGAGCAGTACTTC. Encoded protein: CASTDSLTYEQYF.